Listed here are 4 T cell receptor beta chains from one sample, sequenced in a study of blood T cell repertoires in COVID-19. Here immunoSEQ multiplex PCR was the method, and the copy in TCRdb shows in-frame clones only, minus some. The data contain 300,000 or so clones, 85% of them singletons. Sequenced input: peripheral blood. These receptors were obtained from a woman in her 50s with active or convalescent COVID-19.

The chain recombines TRBV19 with TRBJ1-2; no definite D call. From germline, CDR1 is LNHDA and CDR2 SQIVND (reference sequence). This CDR3 region has 13 residues. Trimming removed 5 bases from V and 8 bases from J, with 15 bases in between. The DNA of the CDR3 is TGTGCCAGTAGTCATGACGGGGTAGGCGGCTACACCTTC. As protein: CASSHDGVGGYTF.

The chain employs TRBV6-5 and TRBJ2-7, with D possibly being TRBD1 (6 bases). This CDR3 has 14 residues. Germline CDR1 and CDR2: MNHEY and SVGAGI. Trimming pared 7 bases from V and 0 bases from J, leaving 13 bases between. The CDR3 here is CASKRRTDSYEQYF. The DNA of the CDR3 is TGTGCCAGCAAGAGAAGGACAGACTCCTACGAGCAGTACTTC.

This clone was observed a handful of times. The chain employs TRBV6-5 and TRBJ1-1, with D perhaps TRBD1 (5 bases). CDR3 length: 14 residues. Trimming cost V 8 bases and J 1 base, with 14 bases left between them. Germline values: CDR1 MNHEY, CDR2 SVGAGI. In nucleotides, the CDR3 is TGTGCCAGCTTCACCCTAGACAGGAACACTGAAGCTTTCTTT. Protein product: CASFTLDRNTEAFF.

The chain employs TRBV19 and TRBJ2-2; 9 bases map to TRBD2. V trimming: 3 bases; J trimming: 7 bases; junction bases outside the gene matches: 3. The CDR3 runs 14 residues. Germline-derived CDR1 and CDR2 are LNHDA and SQIVND (reference sequence). The CDR3 coding sequence is TGTGCCAGTAGTATTAGCGGGAGTTTCGGGGAGCTGTTTTTT. Its translation: CASSISGSFGELFF.